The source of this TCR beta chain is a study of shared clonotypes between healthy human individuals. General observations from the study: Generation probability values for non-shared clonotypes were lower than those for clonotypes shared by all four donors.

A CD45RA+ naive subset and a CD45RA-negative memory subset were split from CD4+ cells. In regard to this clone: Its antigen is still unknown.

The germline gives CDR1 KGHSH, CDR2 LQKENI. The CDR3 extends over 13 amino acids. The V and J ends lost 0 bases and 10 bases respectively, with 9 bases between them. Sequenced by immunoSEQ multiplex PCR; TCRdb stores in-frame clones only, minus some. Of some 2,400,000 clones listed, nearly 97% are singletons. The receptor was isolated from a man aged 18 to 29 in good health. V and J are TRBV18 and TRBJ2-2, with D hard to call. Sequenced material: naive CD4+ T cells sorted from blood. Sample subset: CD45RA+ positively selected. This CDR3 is CASSPPSRVELFF. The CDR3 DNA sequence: TGTGCCAGCTCACCACCCTCCCGGGTGGAGCTGTTTTTT.